The rows below give T cell receptor beta chains drawn from one sample of a study of blood T cell repertoires in COVID-19. Using immunoSEQ multiplex PCR, the repertoire was profiled, and TCRdb retains in-frame clones only, with some absent. There are some 450,000 clones in the sample; about 87% occur only once, and 0.75% to 0.85% lies in the top ten. Sequencing was performed on peripheral blood. These receptors originate from a man younger than 35 with COVID-19, enrolled during active disease. CDR3s include the opening cysteine and the closing phenylalanine or tryptophan. D genes are given only for firm matches. Size tells how often a clone was seen (once, few, many) or the class of an expanded clone, and some rows leave it out.

DNA: TGTGCCAGCAGCCACACAGGGGGCGCTACCCGTGCCTATGGCTACACCTTC
CDR3: CASSHTGGATRAYGYTF
V: TRBV14
size: .
J: TRBJ1-2
D: TRBD1

DNA: TGTGCCAGCAGCGTAGAGGGGGGGAGCTCCTACAATGAGCAGTTCTTC
CDR3: CASSVEGGSSYNEQFF
V: TRBV9
size: .
J: TRBJ2-1
D: .

DNA: TGTGCCAGCAGCCAGGCCATGGCCGGGGAGCTGTTTTTT
CDR3: CASSQAMAGELFF
V: TRBV3-1/TRBV3-2
size: .
J: TRBJ2-2
D: .

DNA: TGTGCCAGCAGAACCACCGCGGGTAGTGAGCAGTTCTTC
CDR3: CASRTTAGSEQFF
V: TRBV11-3
size: .
J: TRBJ2-1
D: .

DNA: TGTGCTAGTGGCCCCAAACCAGTCGAGCAGTACTTC
CDR3: CASGPKPVEQYF
V: TRBV12-5
size: .
J: TRBJ2-7
D: .

DNA: TGTGCCAGCAGCGGAGACAGCTACGAGCAGTACTTC
CDR3: CASSGDSYEQYF
V: TRBV6-5
size: .
J: TRBJ2-7
D: .

DNA: TGTGCCAGCAGTTTATCGGGCAGGGTGGTGGGTTACGAGCAGTACTTC
CDR3: CASSLSGRVVGYEQYF
V: TRBV27
size: .
J: TRBJ2-7
D: .

DNA: TGTGCCAGCAGCCAAGCAGGGGTAAATGAGCAGTTCTTC
CDR3: CASSQAGVNEQFF
V: TRBV4-2
size: .
J: TRBJ2-1
D: .

DNA: TGTGCCAGTCACTACGGGACACTATTTCGGAACTCACCCCTCCACTTT
CDR3: CASHYGTLFRNSPLHF
V: TRBV19
size: .
J: TRBJ1-6
D: .

DNA: TGTGCCAGCAGACCATGGACAGGGCCAGCCTTGGAGCAGTTCTTC
CDR3: CASRPWTGPALEQFF
V: TRBV7-8
size: .
J: TRBJ2-1
D: TRBD1

DNA: TGTGCCAGCAGTTTATCGACCAGGGGTCTTTCAGGCTACACCTTC
CDR3: CASSLSTRGLSGYTF
V: TRBV27
size: .
J: TRBJ1-2
D: .

DNA: TGCAGCGCACAGGGGGCAAGAGCGGGAGGGCAGTTCTTC
CDR3: CSAQGARAGGQFF
V: TRBV29-1
size: .
J: TRBJ2-1
D: .

DNA: TGTGCCAGTAGTACCGCAAGCGGGTCCAAAAACATTCAGTACTTC
CDR3: CASSTASGSKNIQYF
V: TRBV19
size: .
J: TRBJ2-4
D: .

DNA: TGTGCCAGTAGGACTAGCTCCTACAATGAGCAGTTCTTC
CDR3: CASRTSSYNEQFF
V: TRBV6-6
size: .
J: TRBJ2-1
D: TRBD2

DNA: TGTGCCTGGAGGACTAGCGGTGCGACATATACGCAGTATTTT
CDR3: CAWRTSGATYTQYF
V: TRBV30
size: .
J: TRBJ2-3
D: TRBD2

DNA: TGCAGCGTCAGTATAGATACGCAGTATTTT
CDR3: CSVSIDTQYF
V: TRBV29-1
size: .
J: TRBJ2-3
D: .

DNA: TGTGCCAGCAGGGGAGAGGAGTTAACTCCCTACGAGCAGTACTTC
CDR3: CASRGEELTPYEQYF
V: TRBV11-2
size: .
J: TRBJ2-7
D: .

DNA: TGCGCCAGCAGCCAAACCGGGAGGATGGGAGAGACCCAGTACTTC
CDR3: CASSQTGRMGETQYF
V: TRBV4-1
size: .
J: TRBJ2-5
D: TRBD2

DNA: TGCGCCAGCAGCCAAACAGACAGGGGAGATACGCAGTATTTT
CDR3: CASSQTDRGDTQYF
V: TRBV4-1
size: .
J: TRBJ2-3
D: TRBD1

DNA: TGTGCCAGCAGTCCGGGACTAGCGGGGGACCTTAACAATGAGCAGTTCTTC
CDR3: CASSPGLAGDLNNEQFF
V: TRBV6-6
size: .
J: TRBJ2-1
D: TRBD2

DNA: TGCGCCAGCAGCTTACCCGGCTCTGGGGCCAACGTCCTGACTTTC
CDR3: CASSLPGSGANVLTF
V: TRBV5-1
size: .
J: TRBJ2-6
D: .

DNA: TGTGCCAGCTCATCTCAAGAGACCCAGTACTTC
CDR3: CASSSQETQYF
V: TRBV18
size: few
J: TRBJ2-5
D: .

DNA: TGTGCCAGCAGCGCTCACACGAACACTGAAGCTTTCTTT
CDR3: CASSAHTNTEAFF
V: TRBV5-4
size: few
J: TRBJ1-1
D: .

DNA: TGTGCCAGCAGTCTAAGCGGGAGCCACGAGCAGTACTTC
CDR3: CASSLSGSHEQYF
V: TRBV27
size: .
J: TRBJ2-7
D: TRBD2

DNA: TGCAGCGTTCGGACAGGGCGCGATCAGCCCCAGCATTTT
CDR3: CSVRTGRDQPQHF
V: TRBV29-1
size: .
J: TRBJ1-5
D: TRBD1

DNA: TGTGCCAGCAGTTCCCACATGAACACTGAAGCTTTCTTT
CDR3: CASSSHMNTEAFF
V: TRBV6-5
size: .
J: TRBJ1-1
D: .

DNA: TGTGCCAGCAGTTTGATGGTGGCGACAGGAAGAAACACCATATATTTT
CDR3: CASSLMVATGRNTIYF
V: TRBV28
size: .
J: TRBJ1-3
D: .

DNA: TGTGCCAGCAGCTTAGATTGGACAGGGACCTACACCTTC
CDR3: CASSLDWTGTYTF
V: TRBV7-9
size: .
J: TRBJ1-2
D: TRBD1